These T cell receptor beta chains were read from a single sample in a study of blood T cell repertoires in COVID-19. Produced via immunoSEQ multiplex PCR; TCRdb's table is partial and in-frame only. The table records about 210,000 clones, approximately 88% of them present only once. The sample taken for sequencing was PBMCs or T cells enriched from blood (not recorded which). These TCRs come from a man younger than 30 with acute COVID-19. The CDR3 runs from the conserved cysteine through the conserved F or W. A D gene is named only where the DNA matches it firmly. Some rows have no size entry. The others give once, few or many, or a class for an expanded clone.

j_call,clone_size,v_call,d_call,cdr3_aa,cdr3_nt
TRBJ2-3,-,TRBV5-4,TRBD2,CASSRLAGGPDTQYF,TGTGCCAGCAGCCGACTAGCGGGAGGCCCGGATACGCAGTATTTT
TRBJ2-3,-,TRBV11-2,-,CASSLVGTSTDTQYF,TGTGCCAGCAGCTTAGTCGGGACTAGCACAGATACGCAGTATTTT
TRBJ1-5,-,TRBV3-1/TRBV3-2,-,CASSQDPGLDQPQHF,TGTGCCAGCAGCCAAGATCCAGGGTTGGATCAGCCCCAGCATTTT
TRBJ2-1,-,TRBV11-2,-,CASSPGGGRAANEQFF,TGTGCCAGCAGCCCAGGGGGCGGGAGGGCGGCGAATGAGCAGTTCTTC
TRBJ2-6,few,TRBV5-1,TRBD1,CASSLTQGALSGANVLTF,TGCGCCAGCAGCTTGACACAGGGGGCGTTGAGTGGGGCCAACGTCCTGACTTTC
TRBJ1-5,-,TRBV9,-,CASSVAGSPSQPQHF,TGTGCCAGCAGCGTAGCAGGGTCGCCCTCTCAGCCCCAGCATTTT
TRBJ1-2,-,TRBV2,-,CASSGDSMGTYGYTF,TGTGCCAGCAGTGGGGATTCTATGGGGACATATGGCTACACCTTC
TRBJ2-7,-,TRBV4-2,-,CASSQTSPPYEQYF,TGTGCCAGCAGCCAGACTAGTCCCCCCTACGAGCAGTACTTC
TRBJ2-1,-,TRBV7-2,TRBD2,CASSLTSAKNNEQFF,TGTGCCAGCAGCTTGACTAGCGCGAAAAACAATGAGCAGTTCTTC
TRBJ2-2,-,TRBV9,TRBD2,CASSALTSGRAYPGELFF,TGTGCCAGCAGCGCCCTCACTAGCGGGAGGGCCTATCCCGGGGAGCTGTTTTTT
TRBJ2-3,-,TRBV28,TRBD2,CASRPRVPAGVRGDTQYF,TGTGCCAGCAGGCCCCGGGTTCCAGCGGGAGTCCGGGGAGATACGCAGTATTTT
TRBJ1-5,-,TRBV21-1,-,CASTPKGAGTLNQPQHF,TGTGCCAGCACCCCCAAGGGGGCAGGGACCTTAAATCAGCCCCAGCATTTT
TRBJ2-7,-,TRBV5-6,-,CASSPLSNGGPYEQYF,TGTGCCAGCAGCCCCCTTTCTAATGGCGGTCCCTACGAGCAGTACTTC
TRBJ2-3,-,TRBV12-5,TRBD2,CASGPGTSGRGDTQYF,TGTGCTAGTGGTCCCGGGACTAGCGGGAGGGGTGATACGCAGTATTTT
TRBJ2-2,-,TRBV3-1/TRBV3-2,-,CASSQGLGNTGELFF,TGTGCCAGCAGCCAAGGACTAGGGAACACCGGGGAGCTGTTTTTT
TRBJ1-1,once,TRBV7-9,TRBD1,CASSPGQGVFTEAFF,TGTGCCAGCAGCCCAGGACAGGGGGTGTTCACTGAAGCTTTCTTT
TRBJ1-2,-,TRBV3-1/TRBV3-2,TRBD1,CASSQGQGDYGYTF,TGTGCCAGCAGCCAGGGACAGGGAGACTATGGCTACACCTTC
TRBJ1-5,-,TRBV4-2,TRBD1,CASSQEWTGNNQPQHF,TGTGCCAGCAGCCAAGAGTGGACAGGGAACAATCAGCCCCAGCATTTT
TRBJ2-7,-,TRBV11-2,-,CASSLVYGVSYEQYF,TGTGCCAGCAGCTTAGTTTACGGGGTATCCTACGAGCAGTACTTC
TRBJ1-2,-,TRBV19,TRBD1,CATLAGGEGYTF,TGTGCCACCCTGGCAGGGGGAGAGGGCTACACCTTC